These T cell receptor beta chains were read from a single sample in a study of control samples from healthy donors and cancer patients. Clones were sequenced by immunoSEQ multiplex PCR, and TCRdb holds only the in-frame ones, with some missing. The sample lists around 140,000 clones; around nine tenths were seen once. Sequencing used blood. These receptors were collected from a man aged 18 to 29 in good health. The CDR3 runs from the conserved cysteine through the conserved F or W. The order of the fields is V gene, D gene, clone size, J gene, CDR3 protein, CDR3 DNA. A D gene is named only where the DNA matches it firmly. The size of a clone is reported for some rows only, either as once, few or many, or as a class for expanded clones.

TRBV4-1	.	.	TRBJ1-6	CASSRTEGSSYNSPLHF	TGCGCCAGCAGCCGGACGGAGGGTAGCTCCTATAATTCACCCCTCCACTTT
TRBV30	.	once	TRBJ1-4	CAWSVPPTGSNQKLFF	TGTGCCTGGAGTGTCCCGCCGACAGGTTCAAATCAAAAACTGTTTTTT
TRBV10-3	.	.	TRBJ1-2	CAIMASGYGYTF	TGTGCCATCATGGCGTCAGGGTATGGCTACACCTTC
TRBV7-3	.	.	TRBJ1-1	CASLEEVSLNTEAFF	TGTGCCAGCTTAGAGGAGGTTTCCCTGAACACTGAAGCTTTCTTT
TRBV2	TRBD1	.	TRBJ1-5	CASKTGDQPQHF	TGTGCCAGCAAGACAGGGGATCAGCCCCAGCATTTT
TRBV27	.	.	TRBJ2-5	CASSYRPGQETQYF	TGTGCCAGCAGTTACCGCCCAGGTCAAGAGACCCAGTACTTC
TRBV19	.	.	TRBJ1-2	CATKRKARHDGGYGYTF	TGTGCCACCAAAAGGAAGGCCCGCCACGACGGGGGCTATGGCTACACCTTC
TRBV6-1	.	.	TRBJ1-2	CASSEPGRRKDGYTF	TGTGCCAGCAGTGAGCCAGGGCGGAGGAAGGATGGCTACACCTTC
TRBV12-3/TRBV12-4	.	once	TRBJ1-5	CASSFRRGQPQHF	TGTGCCAGCAGTTTTAGAAGGGGACAGCCCCAGCATTTT
TRBV5-4	.	.	TRBJ1-1	CASSPGRTYEAFF	TGTGCCAGCAGCCCAGGGAGGACATATGAAGCTTTCTTT
TRBV3-1/TRBV3-2	.	.	TRBJ1-3	CASSQDYLSGNTIYF	TGTGCCAGCAGCCAAGATTATCTCTCTGGAAACACCATATATTTT
TRBV2	.	.	TRBJ1-2	CASSEGTHGRDGYTF	TGTGCCAGCAGTGAAGGGACGCACGGTAGGGATGGCTACACCTTC
TRBV3-1/TRBV3-2	TRBD2	.	TRBJ2-5	CASSQIRERGTQETQYF	TGTGCCAGCAGCCAAATCAGGGAGCGGGGGACCCAAGAGACCCAGTACTTC
TRBV7-2	.	.	TRBJ2-3	CASSLDSSTDTQYF	TGTGCCAGCAGCCTGGACTCGAGCACAGATACGCAGTATTTT
TRBV5-5	.	.	TRBJ1-2	CASSLVGSGYTF	TGTGCCAGCAGCTTGGTAGGAAGCGGCTACACCTTC
TRBV10-2	.	.	TRBJ1-1	CASHGIAKNTEAFF	TGCGCCAGCCACGGGATCGCCAAGAACACTGAAGCTTTCTTT
TRBV2	.	few	TRBJ1-4	CASRMGGEKLFF	TGTGCCAGCAGAATGGGGGGGGAAAAACTGTTTTTT
TRBV7-3	TRBD2	.	TRBJ2-1	CASSLRASGPYYNEQFF	TGTGCCAGCAGCTTAAGGGCTAGCGGACCCTATTACAATGAGCAGTTCTTC
TRBV6-4	TRBD2	.	TRBJ2-3	CASSDRGSGEPDTQYF	TGTGCCAGCAGTGACAGGGGTAGCGGGGAACCAGATACGCAGTATTTT
TRBV5-4	.	.	TRBJ2-1	CASSGGGVSSYNEQFF	TGTGCCAGCAGCGGAGGGGGGGTAAGCTCCTACAATGAGCAGTTCTTC
TRBV6-5	.	few	TRBJ2-7	CASGPGGTLYEQYF	TGTGCCAGCGGCCCCGGCGGCACCCTATACGAGCAGTACTTC
TRBV9	.	.	TRBJ1-4	CASSPNLVGALYGEKLFF	TGTGCCAGCAGCCCAAACTTAGTGGGGGCTTTGTATGGTGAAAAACTGTTTTTT
TRBV7-7	TRBD1	.	TRBJ2-2	CASSPGGAGTGELFF	TGTGCCAGCAGCCCAGGGGGCGCGGGCACCGGGGAGCTGTTTTTT
TRBV9	.	.	TRBJ1-3	CASSLGDGSTIYF	TGTGCCAGCAGCCTTGGGGATGGGAGCACCATATATTTT
TRBV9	TRBD2	.	TRBJ2-1	CASAGDYLYNEQFF	TGTGCCAGTGCCGGGGACTACCTATACAATGAGCAGTTCTTC
TRBV9	.	.	TRBJ1-6	CASSAGGGINSPLHF	TGTGCCAGCAGCGCCGGTGGGGGAATTAATTCACCCCTCCACTTT
TRBV5-1	TRBD2	.	TRBJ2-3	CASSRLAGGAASTDTQYF	TGCGCCAGCAGTAGACTAGCGGGGGGGGCGGCCAGCACAGATACGCAGTATTTT
TRBV4-1	.	.	TRBJ1-3	CASSQGRSSGNTIYF	TGCGCCAGCAGCCAAGGCAGGTCGTCTGGAAACACCATATATTTT
TRBV2	TRBD2	.	TRBJ2-1	CASTPSGGAYNEQFF	TGTGCCAGCACTCCTAGCGGGGGGGCATACAATGAGCAGTTCTTC
TRBV9	TRBD2	.	TRBJ2-1	CASSPPAGGNEQFF	TGTGCCAGCAGCCCCCCGGCGGGGGGCAATGAGCAGTTCTTC
TRBV6-6	TRBD1	.	TRBJ1-2	CASSYPGTGYGYTF	TGTGCCAGCAGTTACCCGGGGACAGGCTATGGCTACACCTTC
TRBV5-4	.	.	TRBJ2-3	CASSSYTDTQYF	TGTGCCAGCAGCTCGTACACAGATACGCAGTATTTT
TRBV11-2	.	.	TRBJ2-7	CASSLGLLDEQYF	TGTGCCAGCAGCTTAGGTTTACTGGACGAGCAGTACTTC
TRBV7-9	.	.	TRBJ1-1	CASSRRDVDEAFF	TGTGCCAGCAGCAGACGGGACGTAGATGAAGCTTTCTTT
TRBV12-5	TRBD1	.	TRBJ2-3	CASARDRGTDTQYF	TGTGCTAGTGCCCGGGACAGGGGCACAGATACGCAGTATTTT
TRBV20-1	.	.	TRBJ2-1	CSASTGHNEQFF	TGCAGTGCTAGTACCGGACACAATGAGCAGTTCTTC
TRBV4-1	.	few	TRBJ2-1	CASSQDGGWYNEQFF	TGCGCCAGCAGCCAAGATGGTGGCTGGTACAATGAGCAGTTCTTC